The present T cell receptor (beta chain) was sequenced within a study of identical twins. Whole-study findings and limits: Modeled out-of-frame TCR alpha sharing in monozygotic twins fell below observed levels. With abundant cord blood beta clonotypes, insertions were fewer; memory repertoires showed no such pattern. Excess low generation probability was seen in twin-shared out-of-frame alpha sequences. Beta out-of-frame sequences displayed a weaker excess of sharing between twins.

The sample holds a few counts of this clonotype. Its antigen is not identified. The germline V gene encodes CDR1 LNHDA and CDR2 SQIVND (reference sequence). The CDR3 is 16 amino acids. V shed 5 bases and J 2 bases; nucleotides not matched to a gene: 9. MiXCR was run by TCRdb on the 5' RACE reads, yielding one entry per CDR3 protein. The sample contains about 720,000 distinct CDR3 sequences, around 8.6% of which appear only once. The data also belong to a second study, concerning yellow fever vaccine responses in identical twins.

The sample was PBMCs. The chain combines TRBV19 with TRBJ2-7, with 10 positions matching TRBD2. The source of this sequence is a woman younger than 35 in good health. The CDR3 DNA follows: TGTGCCAGTAGTGGGAGACTAGCGGGTTCTCCCTACGAGCAGTACTTC. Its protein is CASSGRLAGSPYEQYF.